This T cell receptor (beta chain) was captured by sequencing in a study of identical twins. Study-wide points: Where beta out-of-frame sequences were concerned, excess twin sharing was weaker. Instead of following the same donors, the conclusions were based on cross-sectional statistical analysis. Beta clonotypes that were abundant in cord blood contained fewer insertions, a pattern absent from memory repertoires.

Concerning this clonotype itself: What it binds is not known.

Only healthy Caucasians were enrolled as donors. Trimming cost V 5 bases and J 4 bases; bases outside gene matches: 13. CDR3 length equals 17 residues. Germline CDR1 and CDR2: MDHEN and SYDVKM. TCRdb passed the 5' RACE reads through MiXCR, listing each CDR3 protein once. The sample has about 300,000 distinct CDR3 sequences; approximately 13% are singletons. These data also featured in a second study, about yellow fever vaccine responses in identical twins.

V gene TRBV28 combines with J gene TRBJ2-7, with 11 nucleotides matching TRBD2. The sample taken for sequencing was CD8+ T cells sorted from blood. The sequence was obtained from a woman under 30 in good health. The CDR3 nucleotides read TGTGCCAGCAGTCAATCTCGACTAGCGGGAAGAGAGTACGAGCAGTACTTC. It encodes CASSQSRLAGREYEQYF.